This T cell receptor (beta chain) was obtained from a study of T cells after yellow fever vaccination. This clonotype was detected many times. Its antigen is as yet unknown. The germline gives CDR1 SGHTA, CDR2 FQGNSA. This CDR3 is built from 14 residues. With 5 bases removed from V and 7 bases from J, the gap between germline ends came to 17 bases. Whole-study results and caveats: Subsequent to the booster, the majority of primary-vaccination clones reappeared (around 96% CD4, 88% CD8).

In TCRdb, the 5' RACE reads were re-called with MiXCR into one record per CDR3 protein. Of 300,000 to 350,000 distinct CDR3 sequences in the sample, around 4.1% were seen once. The sequence came from a man aged 18 to 29 who received the YFV17D yellow fever vaccine. The sequencing here drew on PBMCs, taken 5 days after the yellow fever booster vaccination. The chain joins TRBV7-2 to TRBJ2-5, with D tentatively TRBD1 or TRBD2 (5 bases each). The CDR3 coding sequence is TGTGCCAGCAGCCCCCTGGGGGAGTGGGGGACCCAGTACTTC. Amino acids: CASSPLGEWGTQYF.